The clone carrying this TCR beta chain was detected only a few times. Its target is unknown. For the second PCR, which ran for 7 to 11 cycles, a sample-barcoded 5' primer and a J-beta primer mix were used. A single record per CDR3 protein comes from TCRdb applying MiXCR to the 5' RACE reads. Of about 1.7 million distinct CDR3 sequences in the sample, roughly 27% are singletons; the top ten hold over 7%. The record originates from a study of blood T cells in healthy people across ages. Study results and caveats: Older age coincided with a roughly linear decline in TCR beta diversity per million T cells.

This CDR3 spans 15 amino acids. V was pared by 1 base and J by 3 bases, with 13 bases between. From germline, CDR1 is LNHNV and CDR2 YYDKDF (reference sequence). Collection of ten milliliters of peripheral blood was performed for each donor. The chain combines TRBV15 with TRBJ2-7, with D possibly matching TRBD2 (6 bases). The origin of this receptor is a woman aged 30 to 39 in good health. The sequencing input was blood. Here the CDR3 reads CATSRVEDGSYEQYF. In DNA form, the CDR3 reads TGTGCCACCAGCAGAGTAGAAGACGGGAGCTACGAGCAGTACTTC. The whole variable domain, remainder taken from reference TRBV15 and TRBJ2-7, is DAMVIQNPRYQVTQFGKPVTLSCSQTLNHNVMYWYQQKSSQAPKLLFHYYDKDFNNEADTPDNFQSRRPNTSFCFLDIRSPGLGDTAMYLCATSRVEDGSYEQYFGPGTRLTVT.